The present T cell receptor (beta chain) was sequenced within a study of shared clonotypes between healthy human individuals. Selected positively for CCR7 and CD45RO-negative, naive CD8 cells excluded terminally differentiated effector memory CD45RA+ cells. V was clipped by 2 bases and J by 6 bases, with 8 bases between them. This CDR3 spans 12 amino acids. Germline-derived CDR1 and CDR2 are MDHEN and SYDVKM. On this clone itself: The antigen remains undetermined. Within the sample, other DNA sequences also encode this same CDR3.

Whole-study findings and limits: Roughly 4.6% of naive CD4 clonotypes were common to a handful of donors.

The assay was immunoSEQ multiplex PCR, and TCRdb's table has in-frame clones only and misses some. Of 560,000 or so clones detected, around 96% appear once; the ten largest clones hold approximately 0.12%. Sequencing was carried out using naive CD8+ T cells sorted from blood. The TCR sequence derives from a woman younger than 45 in good health. The rearrangement links TRBV28 to TRBJ2-7; the D is unclear. Here the CDR3 DNA reads TGTGCCAGCAGTTTAGGCGGTGGCGAGCAGTACTTC. Protein sequence: CASSLGGGEQYF.